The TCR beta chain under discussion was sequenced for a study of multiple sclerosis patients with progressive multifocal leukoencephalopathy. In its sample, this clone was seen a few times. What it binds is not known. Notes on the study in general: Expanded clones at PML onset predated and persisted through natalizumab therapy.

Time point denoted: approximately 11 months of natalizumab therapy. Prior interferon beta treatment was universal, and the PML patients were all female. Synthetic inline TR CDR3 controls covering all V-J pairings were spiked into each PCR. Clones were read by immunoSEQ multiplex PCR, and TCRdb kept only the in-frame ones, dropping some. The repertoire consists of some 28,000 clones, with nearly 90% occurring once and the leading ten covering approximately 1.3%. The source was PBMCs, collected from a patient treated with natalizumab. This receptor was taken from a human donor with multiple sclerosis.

The CDR3 DNA reads TGTGCCAGCAGCTTGCCTCGGGTAAGATCCTACAATGAGCAGTTCTTC. As protein: CASSLPRVRSYNEQFF. This chain links TRBV5-6 with TRBJ2-1; no definite D call. V lost 1 base and J lost 1, with 12 bases in between. This CDR3 region has 16 residues. CDR1 SGHDT and CDR2 YYEEEE come from the germline V gene.